This record concerns one TCR beta chain sequence. These data originate in a study of blood T cell repertoires in COVID-19. Overall study context: The analysed material was cDNA or gDNA that came from T cells, B-cell-depleted T cells, or PBMCs.

In the original processing: Counts of nucleated cells, estimated from reference gene primer amplification, were obtained. Clones were sequenced by immunoSEQ multiplex PCR, and TCRdb holds only the in-frame ones, with some missing. V, J and clone size derive from that table, while D and trimming were established from the DNA sequence. The table lists 150,000 to 200,000 clones, about 80% of them singletons. CDR3 length: 15 amino acids. The germline CDR1 and CDR2 sequences are SGHRS and YFSETQ. J gave up 7 bases and V 1 base, and 4 bases lay outside the gene matches. The rearrangement uses TRBV5-1 and TRBJ2-2; 10 positions agree with TRBD1. Sample: peripheral blood. This TCR derives from a woman in her fifties or sixties with COVID-19, enrolled during active disease. The CDR3 here is CASSLRQGAGGELFF. The DNA of the CDR3 is TGCGCCAGCAGCTTGAGACAGGGGGCAGGCGGGGAGCTGTTTTTT.